This T cell receptor (beta chain) was identified in a study of a mutant IDH1 vaccine in newly diagnosed glioma. Looking at the study overall: Vaccinations were initiated 4-6 weeks following radiotherapy alone, or were given together with temozolomide cycles.

Concerning this clone itself: Its antigen is unidentified.

Generated by immunoSEQ multiplex PCR, the TCRdb table keeps only in-frame clones and is missing some. The table records tens of thousands of clones, around 86% of them present only once. Time point meaning: week 47, end of study. The study gave 300 ug of mutant IDH1 20-mer peptide per vaccine dose, with topical imiquimod. Study-wide points: Pseudoprogression seemed unrelated to changes in top peripheral T cell clonotypes.

The CDR3 loop spans 11 amino acids. Looked up from germline, CDR1 is LGHNA and CDR2 is YNFKEQ. The V end lost 5 bases, the J end lost 6 bases, and 7 bases lay between the germline ends. The source material was PBMCs, sampled from a glioma patient whose treatment included an IDH1 peptide vaccine. V gene TRBV4-2 combines with J gene TRBJ1-2, with D unclear. This TCR was recovered from a man aged 25-40 years with glioma. The CDR3 coding sequence is TGTGCCAGCAGCGGCCTCGATGGCTACACCTTC. Protein: CASSGLDGYTF.